This T cell receptor beta chain was obtained from a study of Ad26.COV2.S vaccination and SARS-CoV-2 variants. Study-level background: In the study, Ad26.COV2.S was injected intramuscularly once, or twice 56 days apart.

Data came from immunoSEQ multiplex PCR; TCRdb stores just in-frame clones and leaves some out. This table holds some 480,000 clones, around nine tenths found once. Treatment specified: about 20 received Ad26.COV2.S at low or high dose, single or two shots; 5 received placebo; per-sample allocation not given. The investigators took samples on day 63 after the first vaccine or placebo injection. The vaccine delivered Wuhan-strain SARS-CoV-2 spike through an Ad26 vector. Unmatched junction bases numbered 8, after V lost 4 bases and J lost 6 bases. Per germline, CDR1 GTSNPN and CDR2 SVGIG (reference sequence). This CDR3 is built from 15 residues.

The chain employs TRBV30 and TRBJ2-7; TRBD2 matches 14 bases. The TCR was taken from a person between 18 and 60 years old who received the Ad26.COV2.S COVID-19 vaccine or a placebo. Specimen: peripheral blood, collected in a trial of Ad26.COV2.S vaccine versus placebo. CDR3 region: CAWTPGLAGVGEQYF. DNA for the CDR3: TGTGCCTGGACCCCGGGACTAGCGGGAGTCGGCGAGCAGTACTTC.